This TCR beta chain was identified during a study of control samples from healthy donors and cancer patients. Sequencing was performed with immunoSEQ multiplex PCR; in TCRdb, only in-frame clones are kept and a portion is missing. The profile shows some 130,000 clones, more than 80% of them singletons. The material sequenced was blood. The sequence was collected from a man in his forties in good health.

CDR3 sequence reads: CASSQHSEQYF. CDR3 nucleotide sequence: TGCGCCAGCAGCCAACACAGCGAGCAGTACTTC. The genes are TRBV4-1 and TRBJ2-7, with D uncertain. The CDR3 totals 11 residues. Germline values: CDR1 MGHRA, CDR2 YSYEKL. V lost 2 bases, J lost 6 bases, and 5 bases lay in between.